The sequence of this T cell receptor beta chain was determined in a study of T cell changes during pregnancy in multiple sclerosis. TCRdb's table, derived via immunoSEQ multiplex PCR, lists solely in-frame clones and lacks some. The data show about 70,000 clones, less than 95% seen once. Trimming took 8 bases from V and 9 from J, leaving 28 bases between them. The CDR3 extends over 16 amino acids. Germline V lookup: CDR1 GTSNPN, CDR2 SVGIG (reference sequence). The count of this clone is one. The source material was peripheral blood, sampled in the third trimester of pregnancy. J is TRBJ2-2 and V is TRBV30, with a tentative D call TRBD1 (6 bases). This receptor was taken from a female donor with multiple sclerosis, enrolled in a pregnancy study. CDR3 coding DNA: TGTGCCCGGGACACAAACGGCCTGGGGGATTCCCGGGAGCTGTTTTTT. This sequence encodes CARDTNGLGDSRELFF.